These T cell receptor beta chains were read from a single sample in a study of cytomegalovirus exposure and HLA in healthy donors. Sequenced by immunoSEQ multiplex PCR; TCRdb stores in-frame clones only, minus some. The data contain roughly 140,000 clones, more than 75% of them singletons. Source material: PBMCs. These receptors were obtained from a female donor in good health and CMV-seronegative. CDR3s include the opening cysteine and the closing phenylalanine or tryptophan. The D gene is left open where the match is weak. Rows give clone size only sometimes, using once, few, many, or a class for an expanded clone.

d_gene	j_gene	abundance	v_gene	CDR3nt	CDR3aa
NA	TRBJ2-7	few	TRBV27	TGTGCCAGCAACCCTGGTCAGGTGCTGTCCGAGCAGTACTTC	CASNPGQVLSEQYF
NA	TRBJ2-7	NA	TRBV30	TGTGCCTGGGGACAGCAAGGCGACGAGCAGTACTTC	CAWGQQGDEQYF
TRBD2	TRBJ2-1	NA	TRBV2	TGTGCCAGCAGTGAAGACTTGACTAGCGGGGGGGCCGGCTACAATGAGCAGTTCTTC	CASSEDLTSGGAGYNEQFF
NA	TRBJ2-3	NA	TRBV10-1	TGCGCCAGCACACTAAGACCTAGCACAGATACGCAGTATTTT	CASTLRPSTDTQYF
NA	TRBJ1-4	NA	TRBV15	TGTGCCACCAGCAGAGATGGGCGGGGGCTGGCTGAAAAACTGTTTTTT	CATSRDGRGLAEKLFF
TRBD2	TRBJ2-7	NA	TRBV7-9	TGTGCCAGCAGCTCGACCGGGACTAGCGGGAGGGAGATACCCTACGAGCAGTACTTC	CASSSTGTSGREIPYEQYF
NA	TRBJ2-7	NA	TRBV4-1	TGCGCCAGCAGCCAAGATAATGCGGGGACGGGGCCGTGGAACGAGCAGTACTTC	CASSQDNAGTGPWNEQYF
NA	TRBJ2-7	few	TRBV7-9	TGTGCCAGCAGCCTAGGGGACTTGAGCTCCTACGAGCAGTACTTC	CASSLGDLSSYEQYF
NA	TRBJ2-7	once	TRBV25-1	TGTGCCAGCATGGGCCAGCACTCCTACGAGCAGTACTTC	CASMGQHSYEQYF
NA	TRBJ1-1	NA	TRBV5-1	TGCGCCAGCAGGGGTTGGGCTCGATCCGCCACTGAAGCTTTCTTT	CASRGWARSATEAFF
TRBD1	TRBJ2-7	NA	TRBV7-9	TGTGCCAGCAACCCGACAGGGGCCTACGAGCAGTACTTC	CASNPTGAYEQYF
NA	TRBJ2-2	few	TRBV19	TGTGCCAGTAGTCGACAGACGTCGAACACCGGGGAGCTGTTTTTT	CASSRQTSNTGELFF
TRBD2	TRBJ2-7	NA	TRBV2	TGTGCCAGCAGTGAAAGGGAGGGTTCCTACGAGCAGTACTTC	CASSEREGSYEQYF
NA	TRBJ1-1	NA	TRBV28	TGTGCCAGCAGTCGACCCAGGGGATTTAACACTGAAGCTTTCTTT	CASSRPRGFNTEAFF
NA	TRBJ1-2	NA	TRBV4-2	TGTGCCAGCAGCCAAGAAACAGGGCATAACTATGGCTACACCTTC	CASSQETGHNYGYTF
TRBD1	TRBJ2-7	NA	TRBV14	TGTGCCAGCAGCCAAGATTCCGGGACAGGGGTCTCCTACGAGCAGTACTTC	CASSQDSGTGVSYEQYF
NA	TRBJ1-5	few	TRBV7-2	TGTGCCAGCAGCCTGGTGGGGGGGATTCAGCCCCAGCATTTT	CASSLVGGIQPQHF
NA	TRBJ1-2	few	TRBV29-1	TGCAGCGTTGCGGGTGGAGGGAACTATGGCTACCCCTTC	CSVAGGGNYGYPF
TRBD1	TRBJ1-3	NA	TRBV28	TGTGCCAGCAGGGGACAGGGACCGAGCTCTGGAAACACCATATATTTT	CASRGQGPSSGNTIYF
NA	TRBJ1-1	NA	TRBV30	TGTGCCTCCCCAGGGCTAACTGAAGCTTTCTTT	CASPGLTEAFF
NA	TRBJ1-4	NA	TRBV5-8	TGTGCCAGCAGCTTGGGGATGACAGGTGCAACTAATGAAAAACTGTTTTTT	CASSLGMTGATNEKLFF
NA	TRBJ2-3	NA	TRBV19	TGTGCCAGTAGTATAAGAGTTACGGATACGCAGTATTTT	CASSIRVTDTQYF
TRBD2	TRBJ2-1	NA	TRBV11-2	TGTGCCAGCGTCCAGCTGGGCGGGAGTAATAATGAGCAGTTCTTC	CASVQLGGSNNEQFF
NA	TRBJ2-7	NA	TRBV30	TGTGCCTGGAGATCCCACAGGACCTTCTCCTACGAGCAGTACTTC	CAWRSHRTFSYEQYF
TRBD1	TRBJ1-6	NA	TRBV29-1	TGCAGCGCCCGACAGGGGTTAGGGTCACCCCTCCACTTT	CSARQGLGSPLHF
NA	TRBJ2-7	few	TRBV27	TGTGCCAGCAGCCGCCGCCCCGGTCCCTACGAGCAGTACTTC	CASSRRPGPYEQYF
NA	TRBJ1-1	few	TRBV5-8	TGTGCCAGCAGCTTGGTACCGAGTAACACTGAAGCTTTCTTT	CASSLVPSNTEAFF
TRBD2	TRBJ2-4	once	TRBV5-1	TGCGCCAGCAGCCTAGGGACTAGTTTGGACATTCAGTACTTC	CASSLGTSLDIQYF
NA	TRBJ1-2	few	TRBV6-1	TGTGCCACTTTGGGCCTCGATGGCTACACCTTC	CATLGLDGYTF
NA	TRBJ2-7	NA	TRBV21-1	TGTGCCAGCGCTAGTTTGGTAGACTACGAGCAGTACTTC	CASASLVDYEQYF
TRBD1	TRBJ1-5	NA	TRBV4-1	TGCGCCAGCAGCCAGGGCCACAGGGGACCTAGCAATCAGCCCCAGCATTTT	CASSQGHRGPSNQPQHF
NA	TRBJ1-4	NA	TRBV7-9	TGTGCCAGCAGCTTAGATGGGGGCCCTAATGAAAAACTGTTTTTT	CASSLDGGPNEKLFF
NA	TRBJ1-2	NA	TRBV5-6	TGTGCCAGCAGCTTACAGGGTCCTAACTATGGCTACACCTTC	CASSLQGPNYGYTF
TRBD2	TRBJ2-1	NA	TRBV30	TGTGCCTGGAGTGTAGGTTCCCTAGCGGCTATCGACAATGAGCAGTTCTTC	CAWSVGSLAAIDNEQFF
TRBD2	TRBJ2-7	NA	TRBV30	TGTGCCTGGAGCCTAGGGTGGACTAGCGATTCCTACGAGCAGTACTTC	CAWSLGWTSDSYEQYF
TRBD1	TRBJ1-1	once	TRBV7-2	TGTGCCAGCAGCATTCGACAGGGATGGCAGAGTGAAGCTTTCTTT	CASSIRQGWQSEAFF
NA	TRBJ2-3	once	TRBV19	TGTGCCAGTAGTATAGCCCCAAACACAGATACGCAGTATTTT	CASSIAPNTDTQYF
NA	TRBJ1-4	NA	TRBV27	TGTGCCAGCAGTTTATCGGCGGCAGCAACTAATGAAAAACTGTTTTTT	CASSLSAAATNEKLFF
TRBD2	TRBJ2-1	NA	TRBV5-6	TGTGCCAGCAGCTTGGAGGTAGCGGGGCTTTACAATGAGCAGTTCTTC	CASSLEVAGLYNEQFF
NA	TRBJ1-1	NA	TRBV7-9	TGCGCCAGCAGCACACTCCGGTTCGTCCCGCGGTCTTTCTTT	CASSTLRFVPRSFF
NA	TRBJ2-7	NA	TRBV19	TGTGCCAGTAGTATTGGCAGGGGCTCCTACGAGCAGTACTTC	CASSIGRGSYEQYF
NA	TRBJ1-1	few	TRBV5-1	TGCGCCAGCAGTGTCAGGGTTGGGACTGAAGCTTTCTTT	CASSVRVGTEAFF
TRBD1	TRBJ2-7	NA	TRBV27	TGTGCCAGCAGTTTTCGCCTGACAGGGGACGAGCAGTACTTC	CASSFRLTGDEQYF
TRBD1	TRBJ2-1	NA	TRBV5-1	TGCGCCAGCAGCCATCGGGACAGAAGCTCCTACAATGAGCAGTTCTTC	CASSHRDRSSYNEQFF
NA	TRBJ2-3	NA	TRBV6-1	TGTGCCAGCAGTGCCGGACCTGACAGGTTTGATACGCAGTATTTT	CASSAGPDRFDTQYF
NA	TRBJ2-3	few	TRBV6-4	TGTGCCAGCAGTGACTCGGGGGCCGCATCCACAGATACGCAGTATTTT	CASSDSGAASTDTQYF
NA	TRBJ1-1	NA	TRBV7-6	TGTGCCAGCAGTCAAACAGGGTCTGAAGCTTTCTTT	CASSQTGSEAFF
NA	TRBJ1-1	NA	TRBV10-3	TGTGCCATCAGTGAGTTCCAGAACACTGAAGCTTTCTTT	CAISEFQNTEAFF
NA	TRBJ2-7	once	TRBV19	TGTGCCAGTAGTATAGCCCCAGCCTACGAGCAGTACTTC	CASSIAPAYEQYF
TRBD1	TRBJ2-3	NA	TRBV5-4	TGTGCCAGCAGCCAAGATCCGGGACAGGGGCCAGATACGCAGTATTTT	CASSQDPGQGPDTQYF
NA	TRBJ1-1	NA	TRBV7-2	TGTGCCAGCAGCTCTAAACCCCAGGTCAGGAACACTGAAGCTTTCTTT	CASSSKPQVRNTEAFF
NA	TRBJ1-6	NA	TRBV6-1	TGTGCCAGCAGTGGACTATTTGGGGGCGAGGCCTATAATTCACCCCTCCACTTT	CASSGLFGGEAYNSPLHF
NA	TRBJ2-7	NA	TRBV5-4	TGTGCCAGCAGCCCAAGGGGGGGGGACAAGTACTACGAGCAGTACTTC	CASSPRGGDKYYEQYF